Listed below are T cell receptor beta chains from one sample, sequenced in a study of human T cells and chemical hapten exposure. TCRdb passed the RACE reads through MiXCR, listing each CDR3 protein once. Found here are roughly 110,000 distinct CDR3 sequences, roughly 12% of them singletons; the top ten hold 1.5% to 2%. The source material was whole blood, sampled in connection with sensitization to the hapten diphenylcyclopropenone (DPC). Receptor source: a woman aged 45-65 years with alopecia areata. Some clones in this sample may be carry-over from other donors' samples. CDR3s include the opening cysteine and the closing phenylalanine or tryptophan. Fields, in order: CDR3 protein, CDR3 DNA, J gene, V gene, clone size, D gene. The D gene is left open where the match is weak. A clone size is listed for some rows: how often the clone was seen (once, few, many), or a class if it is expanded.

cdr3_aa: CASSLGRGTTKETQYF
cdr3_nt: TGTGCCAGCAGCTTAGGCCGGGGGACGACTAAAGAGACCCAGTACTTC
j_call: TRBJ2-5
v_call: TRBV7-9
clone_size: many
d_call: NA

cdr3_aa: CSASGQGGYNEQFF
cdr3_nt: TGCAGTGCTAGCGGACAGGGTGGCTACAATGAGCAGTTCTTC
j_call: TRBJ2-1
v_call: TRBV20-1
clone_size: many
d_call: TRBD1

cdr3_aa: CASSISSGGTAPTKNIQYF
cdr3_nt: TGTGCCAGCAGCATCTCTAGCGGGGGGACCGCCCCTACGAAAAACATTCAGTACTTC
j_call: TRBJ2-4
v_call: TRBV7-9
clone_size: many
d_call: TRBD2

cdr3_aa: CASSFNRGKFF
cdr3_nt: TGTGCCAGCAGTTTCAACAGGGGAAAGTTCTTC
j_call: TRBJ2-1
v_call: TRBV28
clone_size: few
d_call: TRBD1

cdr3_aa: CATSRWLAGVNAGELFF
cdr3_nt: TGTGCCACCAGCAGATGGCTAGCGGGAGTAAACGCCGGGGAGCTGTTTTTT
j_call: TRBJ2-2
v_call: TRBV15
clone_size: many
d_call: TRBD2

cdr3_aa: CASTLRAGRTGELFF
cdr3_nt: TGTGCCAGTACCCTGAGAGCGGGTAGGACCGGGGAGCTGTTTTTT
j_call: TRBJ2-2
v_call: TRBV19
clone_size: NA
d_call: NA

cdr3_aa: CASSLEGVNTGELFF
cdr3_nt: TGTGCCAGCAGTCTAGAGGGGGTGAACACCGGGGAGCTGTTTTTT
j_call: TRBJ2-2
v_call: TRBV7-2
clone_size: many
d_call: NA

cdr3_aa: CASSSRTREETQYF
cdr3_nt: TGTGCCAGCAGCTCGCGGACGCGGGAGGAGACCCAGTACTTC
j_call: TRBJ2-5
v_call: TRBV7-9
clone_size: NA
d_call: TRBD2

cdr3_aa: CSARATGWETQYF
cdr3_nt: TGCAGTGCGCGCGCTACAGGGTGGGAGACCCAGTACTTC
j_call: TRBJ2-5
v_call: TRBV20-1
clone_size: NA
d_call: NA

cdr3_aa: CASSDPGQGAYEQYF
cdr3_nt: TGTGCCAGCAGTGATCCGGGACAGGGAGCCTACGAGCAGTACTTC
j_call: TRBJ2-7
v_call: TRBV25-1
clone_size: NA
d_call: TRBD1

cdr3_aa: CSVGLTQRKTQYF
cdr3_nt: TGCAGCGTGGGACTGACTCAACGGAAGACCCAGTACTTC
j_call: TRBJ2-5
v_call: TRBV29-1
clone_size: NA
d_call: NA

cdr3_aa: CASKLYSNEKLFF
cdr3_nt: TGTGCCAGCAAGTTATACAGTAATGAAAAACTGTTTTTT
j_call: TRBJ1-4
v_call: TRBV2
clone_size: NA
d_call: NA

cdr3_aa: CASSQDSFGGTGGEKLFF
cdr3_nt: TGCGCCAGCAGCCAAGATAGTTTCGGCGGGACAGGAGGTGAAAAACTGTTTTTT
j_call: TRBJ1-4
v_call: TRBV4-1
clone_size: NA
d_call: TRBD1

cdr3_aa: CASSSQGLVVTEAFF
cdr3_nt: TGTGCCAGCAGCTCACAGGGTTTAGTAGTCACTGAAGCTTTCTTT
j_call: TRBJ1-1
v_call: TRBV7-2
clone_size: once
d_call: NA

cdr3_aa: CASSSGASRDEKLFF
cdr3_nt: TGTGCCAGCAGTTCCGGGGCATCTCGGGATGAAAAACTGTTTTTT
j_call: TRBJ1-4
v_call: TRBV2
clone_size: NA
d_call: NA

cdr3_aa: CASSQPRGLADYNEQFF
cdr3_nt: TGTGCCAGCAGCCAGCCCCGGGGACTAGCGGATTACAATGAGCAGTTCTTC
j_call: TRBJ2-1
v_call: TRBV3-1
clone_size: few
d_call: TRBD2

cdr3_aa: CASSELVGMAEQFF
cdr3_nt: TGTGCCAGCAGTGAATTGGTGGGGATGGCTGAGCAGTTCTTC
j_call: TRBJ2-1
v_call: TRBV6-1
clone_size: few
d_call: NA

cdr3_aa: CASSLTSGPAGTQYF
cdr3_nt: TGCGCCAGCAGCTTGACTAGCGGACCTGCGGGGACCCAGTACTTC
j_call: TRBJ2-5
v_call: TRBV5-1
clone_size: few
d_call: TRBD2